This entry describes one TCR beta chain. Its antigen is not yet known. No clone much larger than this one lies a single base away; base qualities are absent. This sample is drawn from a study of regulatory T cells in long-lasting Graves disease (dated by TCRdb to about 2021). About the investigation overall: Patients with newly diagnosed Graves' disease had been on antithyroid drugs for under 3 months. Peripheral blood TCR sequencing and RNA sequencing compared persistent Graves' disease patients with newly diagnosed Graves' disease patients. The study took place in China and was registered as a clinical trial. A total of about 35 samples underwent TCR sequencing, from about 13 patients with persistent Graves' disease and some 20 patients with newly diagnosed Graves' disease.

Overall study outcomes, separate from this receptor: A larger number of public clonotypes was shared among persistent patients (fewer than 3,000) than among newly diagnosed patients (roughly 930). The authors noted that the small sample size was a limitation that may lower accuracy. Because the primary lesion, thyroid tissue, could not be accessed, the study looked at peripheral blood alone. Preferential use of TRBV28, TRBJ1-2 and TRBJ2-5 was observed in persistent disease, whereas TRBV20-1 and TRBJ2-1 were favored in newly diagnosed disease. Sequencing and analysis were restricted to the TCR beta chain. Persistent Graves' disease patients showed lower TCR Shannon entropy and fewer highly expanded clones than newly diagnosed patients, suggesting clonal expansion.

Interpreted using the paper, the time point label stands for: newly diagnosed GD, antithyroid drugs for less than 3 months. For both TCR sequencing and RNA sequencing, RNA was extracted from PBMCs in TRIzol. The diagnosis of Graves' disease followed American Thyroid Association guidelines. Patients for the study were recruited at an endocrinology department in Xi'an, China. From each patient, around 9.3 milliliters of peripheral blood was collected into an EDTA anticoagulant tube. PBMCs were isolated by Ficoll Paque Plus density gradient separation without further T cell sorting. RNA quality was checked with an Agilent 2100 Bioanalyzer and agarose gel, and concentration with a NanoDrop 2000. Reading from cysteine to phenylalanine, the CDR3 counts 13 amino acids. Just the 39-base CDR3 DNA is kept, in frame starting at base 1. Relative to germline, V is missing 4 bases and J is missing 7 bases, with 4 bases of the junction outside any gene match. Taken from the germline V gene, the CDR1 and CDR2 loops are SQVTM and ANQGSEA.

Library method: multiplex PCR. Instrument on record: Illumina HiSeq 4000. To build TCR beta libraries, CDR3 regions were amplified by Arm-PCR using iRepertoire HTBI primers. Before sequencing, the PCR products went through gel purification. The authors' analysis ran thus. Gene usage analysis of CDR3 amino acid clonotypes used the roughly 60 TRBV and 12 to 15 TRBJ segments found across samples. COPE and FqMerger were used to merge filtered high-quality paired reads into contigs. BLAST was used to align contigs to the IMGT TRBV, TRBD and TRBJ reference genes, and CDR3 was defined following IMGT. Clonotypes above 0.1% frequency were classified as highly expanded clones. Shannon entropy was used to measure repertoire diversity, and the Gini coefficient was used to measure V-J evenness. Public clonotypes were defined as clonotypes shared by more than one individual. Starting from the raw public reads, TCRdb applied fastp trimming at Q25, assembled clones with MiXCR and retained in-frame beta chains. Rows matching on CDR3 protein sequence are summarized as one entry with the most common DNA and genes. The V and J calls were not made by the authors but by TCRdb's processing. The sample contains 620,000 or so distinct CDR3 sequences, about 16% of them found a single time. Clones ranked in the top ten supply under 20% of the sample.

The same sample was also studied in work on T cells in Graves' hyperthyroidism and ophthalmopathy. As that second study puts it: A patient counted as having stable Graves' hyperthyroidism if no progression to ophthalmopathy occurred over 18 months of follow-up. Hyperthyroidism patients were newly diagnosed, with disease duration under 2 months, and aged 18 to 65 years. Patients with uncontrolled infections, other autoimmune diseases, pregnancy or lactation were excluded. Diagnoses were established on the basis of clinical symptoms, serum thyroxine and TRAb, thyroid ultrasound, and orbital computed tomography. A first-round RT-PCR of the TCR CDR3 used the HTBI primer set with the Qiagen OneStep RT-PCR kit. Most expanded thyroid clonotypes (frequency above 0.001) were also detected in blood, a finding suggesting that blood repertoires may reflect thyroid immune responses. A model built on a 13 V-J signature distinguished ophthalmopathy from stable hyperthyroidism, reaching about 88% sensitivity and about 81% specificity in cross-validation and 80%/75% in testing. In validation, the model predicted progression to ophthalmopathy with over 65% sensitivity and about 72% specificity, a median of about six months before onset. To identify TCR V-J signatures that set the groups apart, the researchers used a discovery cohort of 100 patients, made up of 40 to 45 with Graves' ophthalmopathy and about 60 with stable Graves' hyperthyroidism. Whether ophthalmopathy could be predicted prospectively was tested in an independent validation cohort made up of 18 to 20 hyperthyroidism patients plus 17 patients who later progressed to ophthalmopathy. The 85 to 100 discovery patients were randomly split 7:3 into training and test sets. The study also compared thyroid tissue and blood T-cell repertoires from five or six Graves' hyperthyroidism patients. After blood sampling, hyperthyroidism patients were treated with methimazole at a starting dose of 30 mg daily, and ophthalmopathy patients were treated with high-dose intravenous methylprednisolone. Libraries were constructed in a second round of multiplex PCR, after which size selection and purification were carried out. Paired-end sequencing of the libraries was performed with 100 bp reads on an Illumina HiSeq2000. SOAPnuke was used to process the raw data, throwing out any read that contained adapters or uncalled bases, had a mean Phred below 15, or lacked an exact constant-primer or identifier match. COPE v1.2.5 was used to merge the high-quality paired reads, and each unique nucleotide sequence was defined as a clonotype. MiTCR v1.1 was used to align clonotypes to the IMGT TRBV, TRBD and TRBJ reference segments. Analysis was restricted to V-J combinations with a frequency above 0.0001, which covered just over 98% of repertoires. The TCS score was defined as F50 (clonal expansion) divided by E x V (chaos), with BLOSUM62-based TCRdist calculated between CDR3 peptides within each V-J. Welch's t-statistics and random forest reduced 500 to 550 V-J features to under 15, which were used in a naive Bayes classifier (R e1071). Sample size was not statistically predetermined, and investigators were not blinded to group allocation. According to the paper, TCR Vbeta CDR3 sequencing was carried out on some 130 peripheral blood samples, which came from around 43 ophthalmopathy, approximately 72 hyperthyroidism and some 17 progressor patients.

The sequence was obtained from a woman in her 30s with Graves disease. Donor details come from another sample of the same person, matched by shared clones. The sequence links TRBV29-1 to TRBJ1-2; TRBD1 agrees with 12 junctional bases. The sample in question was peripheral blood mononuclear cells (PBMCs), obtained at new diagnosis, from a patient treated with antithyroid drugs. In nucleotides, the sequence is TGCAGCGTTGGGGGACAGGGGGCGGTTGGCTACACCTTC. It encodes CSVGGQGAVGYTF.